The following is a T cell receptor (beta chain) sequence with its context. This clonotype was detected only a few times. It has no known antigen specificity. The junction differs from germline at one of its ends, possibly a read error. Donors were around 37 systemically healthy Caucasian individuals from Russia aged 6 to 90 years. About 10 milliliters of peripheral blood were collected from each donor into EDTA-treated Vacutainer tubes. Ficoll-Paque density-gradient centrifugation was used to isolate PBMCs, with at least 6 million per sample. Trizol reagent was used to extract total RNA from the PBMCs, yielding at least 6 micrograms per sample. For every donor, an aliquot of PBMCs went through flow cytometry to measure the percentages of naive CD45RAhigh/CD27high T cells. The data derive from a study of blood T cells in healthy people across ages (dated by TCRdb to the mid-2010s). At the level of the whole study: Template switching captured roughly one uniquely barcoded TCR beta cDNA molecule per two T cells in model experiments. The donors were divided into four age groups: young (average around 16 years), middle-aged (about 40), aged (about 60) and long-lived (roughly 86). For two donors (one aged 18 to 30 and one aged 80 or older), the study analyzed two additional independent replicas of 1 million unique cDNA reads from the same blood draw. Age-related changes in TCR beta repertoire diversity were measured in the study by deep sequencing normalized with unique cDNA molecular identifiers. The paper as a whole reports these results and caveats: Compared with the aged group, the long-lived group had more naive CD4+ T cells, fewer expanded clones and increased TCR diversity, suggesting age selection. Since profiling was done on bulk unsorted PBMCs, naive and antigen-experienced compartments could not be conclusively compared. Because the CMV infection status of the donors was unknown, age-related changes in expanded clonotypes may potentially have been confounded. There was a strong correlation between observed TCR beta diversity and the percentage of naive T cells measured by flow cytometry. Estimates of total diversity based on one million sequenced T cells were considered lower bounds and underestimates. As age increased, observed TCR beta diversity per million T cells dropped in a roughly linear way, and a significant reduction was already evident by age 40.

To prepare the library, 5' RACE was applied. Instrument on record: Illumina HiSeq 2500. A second PCR of about 6 to 12 cycles was performed with a sample-barcoded 5' primer and a J-beta primer mix. A template-switch 5' adaptor carrying 12 random nucleotides introduced a unique molecular identifier onto each TCR beta cDNA molecule. Each sample yielded at least 2.5 million CDR3-containing paired-end reads. First-strand cDNA was synthesized from all RNA with the Mint cDNA synthesis kit, primed by a TRBC-specific oligonucleotide. All cDNA was treated with uracil-DNA glycosylase and then went through a first 18-cycle PCR with the universal primers M1SS and BC2_uni_R. Per the source publication's procedure: For normalization, 1 million high-quality reads, each with a distinct molecular identifier, were randomly selected from each sample. Instead of being binned into consensus sequences, reads with shared molecular identifiers were discarded. MiTCR, with a Q25 quality threshold and the strictest error-elimination algorithm, was used for CDR3 identification, clonotype clustering and error correction. A nonparametric unseen species model using Euler transformation provided a lower-bound estimate of total TCR beta diversity. Starting from the raw public reads, TCRdb applied fastp trimming at Q25, assembled clones with MiXCR and retained in-frame beta chains. Each CDR3 protein gets just one entry, which takes the most common genes and DNA from the rows behind it. It is TCRdb's table, rather than the study itself, that gives the V and J calls and clone size. The sample table records 780,000 or so distinct CDR3 sequences; 20% to 25% of these occur just once. More than 3% of the sample is held by the ten biggest clonotypes.

Looking up the germline V gene (reference sequence) yields CDR1 LNHNV and CDR2 YYDKDF. The CDR3 sequence holds 15 residues, the cysteine and phenylalanine included. Only the CDR3 DNA is retained, 45 bases long and in frame from the first base. This sample also appeared in a second study, on T cells of mothers and their children. As that second study puts it: Nine systemically healthy Caucasian individuals, comprising three mothers and their six children, were included as donors. cDNA synthesis used all of the extracted RNA, with approximately 1.4 ug of RNA in each 15 ul reaction. In the second PCR, the M1S primer added sample barcodes and 2-4 random nucleotides. More than 9 million TCR beta CDR3 reads were obtained from each mother, and some 3.3 million reads were obtained from each child. TCR recombination output is similarly shaped by thymic selection in related and unrelated pairs, with a minor effect exerted by inherited differences. Normalized repertoire overlap in related mother-child pairs was always slightly higher than in unrelated mother-child pairs, but the difference was never significant. No persistent microchimeric T cell clones were detected, at a sensitivity of approximately 100 clones per million clonotypes. In the study, deep NGS was used to compare the TCR beta repertoires of mothers and children, and features distinguishing related mother-child pairs from unrelated individuals were sought. Mothers averaged roughly 40 +/- 4 years of age and children averaged roughly 10 +/- 4 years. After adapters were ligated using NEBNext reagents, the libraries underwent 100+100 nt paired-end sequencing on an Illumina HiSeq 2000. Mother and child libraries were prepared a month apart and sequenced in separate runs to prevent cross-contamination. Each donor had between 500,000 and 2,000,000 distinct TCR beta clonotypes identified. Naive TCR beta clonotypes were estimated from low-frequency clonotypes matched to each donor's FACS-determined naive share, without sorting.

The specimen was blood. The chain is assembled from TRBV15 and TRBJ2-6; the D region possibly corresponds to TRBD2 (6 bases align). The TCR sequence derives from a boy aged 5-17 years in good health. The CDR3 region reads CATSSGGTGANVLTF. The DNA sequence is as follows: TGTGCCACCAGCAGCGGTGGGACTGGAGCCAACGTCCTGACTTTC.